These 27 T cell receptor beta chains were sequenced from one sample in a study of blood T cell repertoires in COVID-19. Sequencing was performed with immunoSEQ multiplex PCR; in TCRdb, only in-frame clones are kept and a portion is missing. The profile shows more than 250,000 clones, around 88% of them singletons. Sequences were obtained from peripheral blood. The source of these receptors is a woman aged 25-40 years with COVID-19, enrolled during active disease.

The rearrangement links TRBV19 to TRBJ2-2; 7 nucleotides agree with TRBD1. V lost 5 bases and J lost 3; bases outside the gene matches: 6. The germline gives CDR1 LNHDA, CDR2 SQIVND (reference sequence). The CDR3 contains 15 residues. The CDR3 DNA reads TGTGCCAGTAGTCCACGACAGGGTGACACCGGGGAGCTGTTTTTT. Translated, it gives CASSPRQGDTGELFF.

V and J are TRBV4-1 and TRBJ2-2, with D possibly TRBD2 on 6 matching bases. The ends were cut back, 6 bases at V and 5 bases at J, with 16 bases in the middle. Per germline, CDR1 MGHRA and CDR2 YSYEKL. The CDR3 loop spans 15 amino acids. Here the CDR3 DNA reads TGCGCCAGCAGACCCGGCGGGGCCGTGACCGGGGAGCTGTTTTTT. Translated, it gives CASRPGGAVTGELFF.

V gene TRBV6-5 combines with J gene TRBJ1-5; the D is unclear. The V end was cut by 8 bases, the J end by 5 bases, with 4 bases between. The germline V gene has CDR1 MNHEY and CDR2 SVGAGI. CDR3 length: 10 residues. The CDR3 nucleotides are TGTGCCAGCGGCCATCAGCCCCAGCATTTT. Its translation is CASGHQPQHF.

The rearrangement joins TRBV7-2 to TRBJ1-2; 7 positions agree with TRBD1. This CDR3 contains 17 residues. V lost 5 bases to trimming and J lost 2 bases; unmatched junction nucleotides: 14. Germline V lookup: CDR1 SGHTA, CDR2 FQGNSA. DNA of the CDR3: TGTGCCAGCAGCCCCCGCCCAAAAGGGGACAGCAACTATGGCTACACCTTC. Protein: CASSPRPKGDSNYGYTF. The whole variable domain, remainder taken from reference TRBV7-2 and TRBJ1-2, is GAGVSQSPSNKVTEKGKDVELRCDPISGHTALYWYRQSLGQGLEFLIYFQGNSAPDKSGLPSDRFSAERTGGSVSTLTIQRTQQEDSAVYLCASSPRPKGDSNYGYTFGSGTRLTVV.

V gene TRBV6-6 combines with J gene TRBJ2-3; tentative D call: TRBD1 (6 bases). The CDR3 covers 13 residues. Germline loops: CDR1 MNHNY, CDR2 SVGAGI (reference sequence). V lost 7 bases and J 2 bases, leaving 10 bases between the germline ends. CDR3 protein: CASMAGDTDTQYF. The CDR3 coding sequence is TGTGCCAGCATGGCAGGGGACACAGATACGCAGTATTTT.

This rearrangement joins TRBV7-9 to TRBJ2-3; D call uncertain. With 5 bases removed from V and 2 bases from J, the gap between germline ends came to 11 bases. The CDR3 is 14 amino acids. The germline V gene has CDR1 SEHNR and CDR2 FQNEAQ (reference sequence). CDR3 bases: TGTGCCAGCAGCCTGACTGATGACACAGATACGCAGTATTTT. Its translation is CASSLTDDTDTQYF. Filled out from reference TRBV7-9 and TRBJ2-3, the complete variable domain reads DTGVSQNPRHKITKRGQNVTFRCDPISEHNRLYWYRQTLGQGPEFLTYFQNEAQLEKSRLLSDRFSAERPKGSFSTLEIQRTEQGDSAMYLCASSLTDDTDTQYFGPGTRLTVL.

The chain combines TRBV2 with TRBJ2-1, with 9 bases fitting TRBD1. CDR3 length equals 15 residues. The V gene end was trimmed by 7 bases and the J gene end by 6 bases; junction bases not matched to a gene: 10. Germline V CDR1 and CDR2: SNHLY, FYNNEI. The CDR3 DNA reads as TGTGCCAGCACCCCCTGGACAGGGGTGTCCAATGAGCAGTTCTTC. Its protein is CASTPWTGVSNEQFF. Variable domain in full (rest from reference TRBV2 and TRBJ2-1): EPEVTQTPSHQVTQMGQEVILRCVPISNHLYFYWYRQILGQKVEFLVSFYNNEISEKSEIFDDQFSVERPDGSNFTLKIRSTKLEDSAMYFCASTPWTGVSNEQFFGPGTRLTVL.

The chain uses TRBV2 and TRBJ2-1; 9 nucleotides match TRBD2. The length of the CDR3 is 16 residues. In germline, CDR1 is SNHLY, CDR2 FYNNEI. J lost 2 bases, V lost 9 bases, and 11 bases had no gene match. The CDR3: CARDVPLAGTYNEQFF. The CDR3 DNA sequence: TGTGCCAGAGACGTCCCTCTAGCGGGGACCTACAATGAGCAGTTCTTC.

The CDR3 region is CARRGGGGGGEQFF. Written as DNA, the CDR3 is TGTGCCCGCCGCGGGGGCGGGGGGGGCGGTGAGCAGTTCTTC. The J gene is TRBJ2-1, the V gene TRBV11-2; 9 bases agree with TRBD2. Germline V CDR1 and CDR2: SGHAT, FQNNGV. This CDR3 comprises 14 residues. The V gene end was trimmed by 11 bases and the J gene end by 9 bases; junction bases not matched to a gene: 14.

In DNA form, the CDR3 reads TGTGCCCTCAGCCGGGGACAAGAGACCCAGTACTTC. The encoded protein is CALSRGQETQYF. The chain couples TRBV5-4 to TRBJ2-5; TRBD2 is a possible D gene (5 bases). V lost 10 bases and J 2 bases, leaving 12 bases between the germline ends. The germline CDR1 and CDR2 sequences are SGHNT and YYREEE (reference sequence). The CDR3 spans 12 residues.

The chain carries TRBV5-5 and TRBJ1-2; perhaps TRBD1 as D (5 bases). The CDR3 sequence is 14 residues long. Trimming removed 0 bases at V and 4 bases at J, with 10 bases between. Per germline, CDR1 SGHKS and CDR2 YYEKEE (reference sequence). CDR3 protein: CASSLVQGFYGYTF. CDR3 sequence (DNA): TGTGCCAGCAGCTTGGTTCAGGGATTCTATGGCTACACCTTC. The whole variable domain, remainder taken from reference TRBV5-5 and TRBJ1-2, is DAGVTQSPTHLIKTRGQQVTLRCSPISGHKSVSWYQQVLGQGPQFIFQYYEKEERGRGNFPDRFSARQFPNYSSELNVNALLLGDSALYLCASSLVQGFYGYTFGSGTRLTVV.

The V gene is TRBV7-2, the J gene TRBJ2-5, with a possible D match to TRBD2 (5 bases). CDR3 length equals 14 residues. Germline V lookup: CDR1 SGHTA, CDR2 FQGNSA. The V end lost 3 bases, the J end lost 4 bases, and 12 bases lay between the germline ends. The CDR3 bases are TGTGCCAGCAGCTTTACGGGAAAAGGAGAGACCCAGTACTTC. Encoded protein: CASSFTGKGETQYF. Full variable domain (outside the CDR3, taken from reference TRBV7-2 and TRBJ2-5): GAGVSQSPSNKVTEKGKDVELRCDPISGHTALYWYRQSLGQGLEFLIYFQGNSAPDKSGLPSDRFSAERTGGSVSTLTIQRTQQEDSAVYLCASSFTGKGETQYFGPGTRLLVL.

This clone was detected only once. The CDR3 reads CASSVWTGGAGELFF. CDR3 bases: TGTGCCAGCAGTGTCTGGACAGGGGGGGCCGGGGAGCTGTTTTTT. The chain carries TRBV2 and TRBJ2-2; 10 bases map to TRBD1. Germline assignment: CDR1 SNHLY and CDR2 FYNNEI. The CDR3 length is 15 residues. Germline trimming cut 4 bases from V and 6 bases from J; bases unmatched to any gene: 5.

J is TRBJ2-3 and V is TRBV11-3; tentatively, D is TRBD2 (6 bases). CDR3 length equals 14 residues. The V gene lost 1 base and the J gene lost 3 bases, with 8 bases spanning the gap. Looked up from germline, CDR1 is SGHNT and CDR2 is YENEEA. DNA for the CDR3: TGTGCCAGCAGCTTAGGGGGGGTGACAGATACGCAGTATTTT. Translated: CASSLGGVTDTQYF.

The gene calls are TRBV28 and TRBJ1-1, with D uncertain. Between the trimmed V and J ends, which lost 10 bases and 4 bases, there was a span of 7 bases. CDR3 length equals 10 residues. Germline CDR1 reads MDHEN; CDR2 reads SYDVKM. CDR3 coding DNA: TGTGCCACGAGGGCCACTGAAGCTTTCTTT. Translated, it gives CATRATEAFF.

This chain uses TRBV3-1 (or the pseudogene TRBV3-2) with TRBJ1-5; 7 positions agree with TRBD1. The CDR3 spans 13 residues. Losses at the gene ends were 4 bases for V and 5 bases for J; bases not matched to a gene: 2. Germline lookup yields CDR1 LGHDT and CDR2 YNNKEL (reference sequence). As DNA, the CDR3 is TGTGCCAGCAGCCCCGGACAGGATCAGCCCCAGCATTTT. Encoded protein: CASSPGQDQPQHF.

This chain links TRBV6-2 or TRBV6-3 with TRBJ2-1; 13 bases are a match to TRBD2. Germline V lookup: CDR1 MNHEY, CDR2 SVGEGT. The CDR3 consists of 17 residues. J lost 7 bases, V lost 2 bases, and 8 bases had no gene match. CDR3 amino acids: CASSYARGLAGANEQFF. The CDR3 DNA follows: TGTGCCAGCAGTTACGCCCGCGGACTAGCGGGGGCTAATGAGCAGTTCTTC.

CDR3 nucleotide sequence: TGTGCCAGCAGTTTCTATCCCCGTCCCACAGATACGCAGTATTTT. This gives the protein CASSFYPRPTDTQYF. This rearrangement joins TRBV27 to TRBJ2-3; D is unresolved. This CDR3 has 15 amino acids. Germline V gives CDR1 MNHEY, CDR2 SMNVEV (reference sequence). Trimming removed 3 bases at V and 2 bases at J, with 12 bases between.

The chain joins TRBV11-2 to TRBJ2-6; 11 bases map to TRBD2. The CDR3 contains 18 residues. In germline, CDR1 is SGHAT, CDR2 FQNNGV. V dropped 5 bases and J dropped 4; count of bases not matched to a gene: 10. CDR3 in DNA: TGTGCCAGCAGCCGTAGGCTGACTAGCGGGGAAGGGGCCAACGTCCTGACTTTC. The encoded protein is CASSRRLTSGEGANVLTF.

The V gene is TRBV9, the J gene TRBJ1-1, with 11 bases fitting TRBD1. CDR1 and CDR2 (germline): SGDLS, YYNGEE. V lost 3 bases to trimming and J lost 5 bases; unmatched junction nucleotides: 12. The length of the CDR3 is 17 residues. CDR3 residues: CASSEAPTGQGATEAFF. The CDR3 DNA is TGTGCCAGCAGCGAGGCCCCCACAGGACAGGGGGCGACTGAAGCTTTCTTT.

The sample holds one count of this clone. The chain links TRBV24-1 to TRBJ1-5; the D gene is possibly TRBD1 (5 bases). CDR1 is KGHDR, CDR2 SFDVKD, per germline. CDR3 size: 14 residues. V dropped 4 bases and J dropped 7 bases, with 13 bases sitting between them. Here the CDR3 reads CATSEQGVGQPQHF. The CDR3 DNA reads TGTGCCACCAGTGAGCAGGGCGTGGGGCAGCCCCAGCATTTT.

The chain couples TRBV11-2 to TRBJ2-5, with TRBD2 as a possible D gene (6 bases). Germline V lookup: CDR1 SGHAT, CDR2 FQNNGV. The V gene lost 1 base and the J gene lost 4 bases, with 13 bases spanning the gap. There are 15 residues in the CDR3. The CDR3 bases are TGTGCCAGCAGCTTAGGGCGGGGTGCGGGAGAGACCCAGTACTTC. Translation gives CASSLGRGAGETQYF.

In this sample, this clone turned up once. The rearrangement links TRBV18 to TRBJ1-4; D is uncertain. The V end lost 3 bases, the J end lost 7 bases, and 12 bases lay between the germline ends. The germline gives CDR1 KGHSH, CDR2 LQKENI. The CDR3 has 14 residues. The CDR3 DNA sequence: TGTGCCAGCTCACCCGGGGAAAAGGGTGAAAAACTGTTTTTT. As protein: CASSPGEKGEKLFF.

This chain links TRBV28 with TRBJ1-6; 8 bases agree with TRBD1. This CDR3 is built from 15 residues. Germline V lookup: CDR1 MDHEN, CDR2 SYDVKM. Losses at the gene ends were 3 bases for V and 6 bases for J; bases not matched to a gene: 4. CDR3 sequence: CASSFAGGSNSPLHF. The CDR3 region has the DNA TGTGCCAGCAGTTTCGCAGGGGGCTCTAATTCACCCCTCCACTTT. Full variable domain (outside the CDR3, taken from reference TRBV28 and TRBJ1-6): DVKVTQSSRYLVKRTGEKVFLECVQDMDHENMFWYRQDPGLGLRLIYFSYDVKMKEKGDIPEGYSVSREKKERFSLILESASTNQTSMYLCASSFAGGSNSPLHFGNGTRLTVT.

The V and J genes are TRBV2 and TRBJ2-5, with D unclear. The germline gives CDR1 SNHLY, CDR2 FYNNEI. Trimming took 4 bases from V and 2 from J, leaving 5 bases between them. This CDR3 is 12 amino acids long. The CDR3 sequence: CASSGQQETQYF. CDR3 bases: TGTGCCAGCAGTGGGCAGCAAGAGACCCAGTACTTC.

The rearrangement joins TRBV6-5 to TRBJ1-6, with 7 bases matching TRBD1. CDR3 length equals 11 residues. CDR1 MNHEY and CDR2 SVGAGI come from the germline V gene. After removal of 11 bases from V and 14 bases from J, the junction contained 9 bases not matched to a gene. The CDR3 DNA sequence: TGTGCCGGAGGGAAGGGACAGACCCTCCACTTT. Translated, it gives CAGGKGQTLHF.

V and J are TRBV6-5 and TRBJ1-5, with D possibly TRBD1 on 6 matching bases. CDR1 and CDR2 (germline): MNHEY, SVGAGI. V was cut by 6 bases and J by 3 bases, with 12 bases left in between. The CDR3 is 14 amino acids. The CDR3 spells CASSSDRYNQPQHF. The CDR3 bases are TGTGCCAGCAGCTCCGACAGGTACAATCAGCCCCAGCATTTT.